Sequencing of this T cell receptor (beta chain) was carried out in a study of human T cells and chemical hapten exposure. Study outcomes and limitations: With DPC sensitization, TCRs exceeding 1 in 1000 frequency showed no change.

Trimming took 6 bases from V and 3 from J; bases not matched to a gene: 2. The CDR3 loop spans 14 amino acids. Germline V CDR1 and CDR2: SGHAT, FQNNGV. Specified time point: patch test 2, 6 weeks after DPC sensitization. Described treatment: therapeutic diphenylcyclopropenone sensitization with weekly scalp DPC. As originally analysed: TCRs per sample had a median of about 100,000 and ranged from about 23,224 to 700,000. One entry per CDR3 protein, called by TCRdb with MiXCR from the RACE reads. The V and J calls here are based on TCRdb, not the publication. This sample has about 380,000 distinct CDR3 sequences, with nearly 6.5% found just once. This clonotype was picked up many times. Its target is unknown.

The clonotype was recovered from a woman aged 18-35 years with alopecia areata. Some clones in this sample may be carry-over from other donors' samples. The chain joins TRBV11-2 to TRBJ2-3; 11 nucleotides align to TRBD1. The sample consisted of whole blood, taken in connection with sensitization to the hapten diphenylcyclopropenone (DPC). This CDR3 is CASRGTGGTDTQYF. The CDR3 nucleotides read TGTGCCAGCAGAGGGACAGGGGGAACAGATACGCAGTATTTT.